This TCR beta chain was captured in a study of shared T cell receptors in the human thymus. The assay was immunoSEQ multiplex PCR, and TCRdb's table has in-frame clones only and misses some. The sample contains about 500,000 clones, 75% to 80% of which appear only once. Trimming left V 0 bases short and J 4 bases short, with 15 bases between. Germline values: CDR1 SGHDN, CDR2 FVKESK. The CDR3 is 16 amino acids. Separately, the same data were catalogued under a study of human thymus T cells. That report notes: Apparent skewing of V and J gene usage characterized both thymic and blood repertoires.

This chain links TRBV14 with TRBJ1-2, with unresolved D. The receptor was derived from a boy younger than two with a congenital heart defect. Sequenced sample: thymocytes. The CDR3 DNA sequence: TGTGCCAGCAGCCAAGATTATAGGCCCAGCGCCTATGGCTACACCTTC. This gives the protein CASSQDYRPSAYGYTF.